The 18 T cell receptor beta chains below all came from one sample that was sequenced in a study of blood T cell repertoires in COVID-19. Only in-frame clones appear in the TCRdb table, and some are missing; sequencing was by immunoSEQ multiplex PCR. The table lists a few hundred thousand clones, around 80% of them singletons. The sample was peripheral blood. These TCRs come from a man aged 55 to 69 with acute or convalescent COVID-19.

The chain couples TRBV19 to TRBJ2-1, with a possible D match to TRBD1 (5 bases). The V and J ends lost 5 bases and 5 bases respectively, with 13 bases between them. This CDR3 has 14 amino acids. Germline CDR1 and CDR2: LNHDA and SQIVND (reference sequence). CDR3 DNA sequence: TGTGCCAGTAGTGTCAGGGCGGAGAACAATGAGCAGTTCTTC. This sequence encodes CASSVRAENNEQFF.

This chain links TRBV19 with TRBJ2-1, with 7 positions matching TRBD1. The CDR3 length is 19 residues. In germline, CDR1 is LNHDA, CDR2 SQIVND (reference sequence). Germline trimming cut 5 bases from V and 2 bases from J; bases unmatched to any gene: 18. This CDR3 is CASSPIRASRQGTYNEQFF. CDR3 in DNA: TGTGCCAGTAGTCCCATAAGAGCTTCTCGACAGGGAACCTACAATGAGCAGTTCTTC.

This clone has a handful of counts. V usage is TRBV7-2 and J usage is TRBJ2-3, with D perhaps TRBD2 (5 bases). Trimming cost V 3 bases and J 6 bases, with 16 bases left between them. The length of the CDR3 is 15 residues. Germline loops: CDR1 SGHTA, CDR2 FQGNSA. CDR3 sequence: CASSFRGRDGDTQYF. CDR3 DNA: TGTGCCAGCAGCTTCCGGGGAAGGGATGGCGATACGCAGTATTTT.

This chain links TRBV5-1 with TRBJ1-1; TRBD1 aligns across 9 bases. CDR1 is SGHRS and CDR2 is YFSETQ in the germline V gene. The CDR3 is 16 amino acids. The V gene end was trimmed by 5 bases and the J gene end by 1 base; junction bases not matched to a gene: 9. The CDR3 region is CASRLSGTGTNTEAFF. As DNA, the CDR3 is TGCGCCAGCAGACTCTCCGGGACAGGGACGAACACTGAAGCTTTCTTT.

The V gene is TRBV19, the J gene TRBJ1-5; 10 bases match TRBD1. Unmatched junction bases numbered 10, after V lost 6 bases and J lost 5 bases. The CDR3 loop spans 16 amino acids. CDR1 is LNHDA, CDR2 SQIVND, per germline (reference sequence). CDR3 bases: TGTGCCAGTAGCAATCAAGGACAGGGGGTCTATCAGCCCCAGCATTTT. Its protein is CASSNQGQGVYQPQHF.

This chain connects TRBV19 to TRBJ2-1; 7 positions match TRBD1. Germline V gene sequence: CDR1 LNHDA, CDR2 SQIVND (reference sequence). J was trimmed by 7 bases and V by 3 bases; bases with no gene match: 9. CDR3 length: 15 amino acids. CDR3 sequence reads: CASSIKRQGLNEQFF. The CDR3 DNA follows: TGTGCCAGTAGTATTAAGAGACAGGGCTTAAATGAGCAGTTCTTC.

The V call is TRBV13, the J call TRBJ1-2; 7 bases are a match to TRBD1. The CDR3 consists of 16 residues. Per the germline V gene, CDR1 is PRHDT and CDR2 is FYEKMQ (reference sequence). V shed 5 bases and J 4 bases; nucleotides not matched to a gene: 13. CDR3 loop: CASSPQGTDPRYGYTF. In nucleotides, the CDR3 is TGTGCCAGCAGCCCCCAAGGGACAGACCCACGCTATGGCTACACCTTC.

V and J are TRBV5-4 and TRBJ2-7; D might be TRBD2 (5 bases). CDR1 and CDR2 from the germline V gene are SGHNT and YYREEE (reference sequence). With 3 bases removed from V and 7 bases from J, the gap between germline ends came to 8 bases. This CDR3 is 11 amino acids long. The CDR3 region is CASSWGEEQYF. The CDR3 DNA sequence: TGTGCCAGCAGCTGGGGAGAAGAGCAGTACTTC.

This sequence joins TRBV7-6 and TRBJ1-5, with D possibly TRBD1 on 5 matching bases. The CDR3 runs to 15 residues. Germline V gives CDR1 SGHVS, CDR2 FNYEAQ. Trimming left V 4 bases short and J 0 bases short, with 10 bases between. The CDR3 region has the DNA TGTGCCAGCAGCTCCAGGGCAGATAGCAATCAGCCCCAGCATTTT. Translation: CASSSRADSNQPQHF.

The gene calls are TRBV4-1 and TRBJ1-2; a weak D match, TRBD1 (5 bases). Between the trimmed V and J ends, which lost 1 base and 0 bases, there was a span of 6 bases. The CDR3 runs 14 residues. Germline V gives CDR1 MGHRA, CDR2 YSYEKL. The chain's CDR3 is CASSQVQANYGYTF. CDR3 bases: TGCGCCAGCAGCCAAGTACAGGCTAACTATGGCTACACCTTC.

Of note for this clone: A junction end diverges from the germline sequence, so it may reflect a read error. The chain couples TRBV5-1 to TRBJ2-7; 11 nucleotides align to TRBD1. This CDR3 region has 11 residues. CDR1 and CDR2 from the germline V gene are SGHRS and YFSETQ. The CDR3 spells CASSSRDRGNF. The CDR3 DNA sequence: TGCGCCAGCAGCTCCCGGGACAGGGGGAACTTC.

The gene calls are TRBV6-5 and TRBJ2-1; 8 bases are shared with TRBD1. Germline assignment: CDR1 MNHEY and CDR2 SVGAGI. The CDR3 extends over 14 amino acids. With 6 bases clipped from V and 6 bases from J, the junction kept 7 bases outside the gene matches. CDR3 protein: CASRDQGAVNEQFF. In DNA form, the CDR3 reads TGTGCCAGCAGGGACCAGGGGGCGGTCAATGAGCAGTTCTTC.

This chain links TRBV19 with TRBJ1-4; 11 nucleotides align to TRBD1. Germline CDR1 reads LNHDA; CDR2 reads SQIVND (reference sequence). Trimming cost V 5 bases and J 8 bases; bases outside gene matches: 7. The CDR3 totals 15 residues. As DNA, the CDR3 is TGTGCCAGTAGTTGGACAGGGGGCCTCGGGGAAAAACTGTTTTTT. Residues: CASSWTGGLGEKLFF.

V usage is TRBV29-1 and J usage is TRBJ2-3; 10 nucleotides agree with TRBD2. This CDR3 region has 20 residues. Germline V gene lookup returns CDR1 SQVTM and CDR2 ANQGSEA. With 2 bases clipped from V and 0 bases from J, the junction kept 17 bases outside the gene matches. The chain's CDR3 is CSVEFTPGLAGAPSTDTQYF. In nucleotides, the CDR3 is TGCAGCGTTGAATTCACACCAGGGCTAGCGGGAGCCCCCAGCACAGATACGCAGTATTTT.

This clone was recorded only once. This chain uses TRBV3-1 (or the pseudogene TRBV3-2) with TRBJ2-2, with TRBD1 matching over 8 bases. This CDR3 is 17 amino acids long. The ends lost 0 bases at V and 6 bases at J; junction bases unmatched: 9. The germline CDR1 and CDR2 sequences are LGHDT and YNNKEL (reference sequence). The CDR3: CASSQEWRTGSAGELFF. The DNA for the CDR3 is TGTGCCAGCAGCCAAGAATGGCGGACAGGGTCGGCCGGGGAGCTGTTTTTT.

V gene TRBV11-2 combines with J gene TRBJ2-1, with D perhaps TRBD2 (6 bases). Germline loops: CDR1 SGHAT, CDR2 FQNNGV. V was trimmed by 5 bases and J by 4 bases, leaving 15 bases between them. The CDR3 is made up of 15 amino acids. The CDR3 here is CASSPDRGGYNEQFF. In DNA, the CDR3 is TGTGCCAGCAGCCCAGATCGAGGAGGGTACAATGAGCAGTTCTTC.

V is TRBV2 and J is TRBJ1-1, with no clear D. Per germline, CDR1 SNHLY and CDR2 FYNNEI. V dropped 6 bases and J dropped 1 base, with 6 bases sitting between them. The CDR3 contains 12 residues. The CDR3 nucleotides are TGTGCCAGCAGCTTCGGGAACACTGAAGCTTTCTTT. It is translated as CASSFGNTEAFF.

J is TRBJ2-5 and V is TRBV6-2 or TRBV6-3, with 7 nucleotides matching TRBD2. Germline trimming cut 1 base from V and 5 bases from J; bases unmatched to any gene: 7. The CDR3 sequence is 15 residues long. The germline V gene has CDR1 MNHEY and CDR2 SVGEGT. CDR3 DNA sequence: TGTGCCAGCAGTTACTATACGGGAGGAGGGGAGACCCAGTACTTC. Translation gives CASSYYTGGGETQYF.